What follows describes a single T cell receptor (beta chain). The source of the sample is a study of monozygotic twins with cystic fibrosis. The ends lost 0 bases at V and 5 bases at J; junction bases unmatched: 3. Germline V lookup: CDR1 GTSNPN, CDR2 SVGIG (reference sequence). The CDR3 is 13 residues long. The assay was immunoSEQ multiplex PCR, and TCRdb's table has in-frame clones only and misses some. The table lists 20,000 to 25,000 clones, approximately 98% of them singletons. This chain links TRBV30 with TRBJ2-5, with TRBD2 matching 7 bases. The sequencing input was blood. The clonotype was recovered from a girl aged 5 to 17 with cystic fibrosis. CDR3: CAWSVTSRETQYF. The CDR3 DNA reads as TGTGCCTGGAGTGTGACTAGCAGGGAGACCCAGTACTTC.